The clone carrying this T cell receptor (beta chain) was observed many times. This specimen belongs to a study of spatial heterogeneity in lung cancer. In the study overall: For the average unique TCR and UMI combination, more than nine occurrences appeared in raw reads.

Time point reported: sample taken at primary tumor resection. Unsorted tumor, nontumor lung tissue or cryopreserved PBMC supplied the whole RNA. One entry per CDR3 protein, called by TCRdb with MiXCR from the 5' RACE reads. This table has roughly 48,000 distinct CDR3 sequences, about 5.8% appearing once. This CDR3 comprises 13 residues. V was trimmed by 4 bases and J by 3 bases, leaving 10 bases between them. The V gene's germline CDR1 is LGHDT and CDR2 YNNKEL (reference sequence). This clonotype originated in a male donor with early-stage non-small cell lung cancer. This specimen was PBMCs, taken at surgery. This chain links TRBV3-1 with TRBJ2-7; possible D gene TRBD1, 6 bases. CDR3 DNA: TGTGCCAGCAGCCGGGGACACCTCTACGAGCAGTACTTC. It specifies CASSRGHLYEQYF.